The present entry profiles one T cell receptor beta chain with its context. This PCR relied on a set of 60 Vbeta primers and 13 Jbeta primers. The protocol was immunoSEQ multiplex PCR, while the TCRdb copy is restricted to in-frame clones and leaves out a portion. The data contain roughly 190,000 clones, 81% of them singletons. The data derive from a study of cytomegalovirus exposure and HLA in healthy donors. The sample was PBMCs. The receptor's source is a man aged 40-50 years in good health and CMV-seropositive.

The CDR3, as DNA: TGTGCCAGCAGTTTGCGACAACCGTACACCGGGGAGCTGTTTTTT. Translation gives CASSLRQPYTGELFF. The chain carries TRBV6-5 and TRBJ2-2; the D is unclear. The CDR3 runs to 15 residues. Trimming cost V 4 bases and J 3 bases, with 12 bases left between them. Germline-derived CDR1 and CDR2 are MNHEY and SVGAGI.